This TCR beta chain was found in a study of vaccination and CD4 T cells after COVID-19. As for treatment: roughly ten-day PBMC culture with coronavirus spike peptide pools or control peptides (ViraFEST assay). In its sample, this clonotype was seen once. Antigen unknown. CDR3 size: 15 residues. Germline V CDR1 and CDR2: SGHNT, YYREEE (reference sequence). V was trimmed by 3 bases and J by 0 bases, leaving 7 bases between them. The Oncomine TCR Beta short-read assay was applied to DNA of cultured CD4+ T cells. TCRdb re-analysed the PCR reads in MiXCR, keeping a single row per CDR3 protein. The sample consists of about 22,000 distinct CDR3 sequences, about 30% of them appearing once.

The sample taken for sequencing was cultured CD4+ T cells from blood. The origin of this receptor is a human donor with COVID-19. The V gene is TRBV5-4, the J gene TRBJ2-6, with D tentatively TRBD1 (5 bases). The CDR3 reads CASSSTDSGANVLTF. In DNA, the CDR3 is TGTGCCAGCAGCTCGACAGACTCTGGGGCCAACGTCCTGACTTTC.